This note documents a single T cell receptor beta chain sequence. Its antigen is as yet unknown. The V end was cut by 0 bases, the J end by 2 bases, with 5 bases between. From germline, CDR1 is SGHKS and CDR2 YYEKEE (reference sequence). The CDR3 contains 13 residues. Use of 60 Vbeta and 13 Jbeta primers characterized the PCR. The assay was immunoSEQ multiplex PCR, and TCRdb's table has in-frame clones only and misses some. Of around 120,000 clones listed, 65% to 90% are singletons. The source of the sample is a study of cytomegalovirus exposure and HLA in healthy donors. Study results and limitations: Overall, around 150 TCR beta chains were annotated as cytomegalovirus-associated.

The sample taken for sequencing was PBMCs. The TCR sequence derives from a girl aged 2-10 years in good health and CMV-seronegative. This rearrangement joins TRBV5-5 to TRBJ1-1, with D unclear. The DNA for the CDR3 is TGTGCCAGCAGCTTGGCAGGTAACACTGAAGCTTTCTTT. Translation gives CASSLAGNTEAFF.